The clone carrying this TCR beta chain has only a few counts. No antigen is known for it. Timing groups of about 4 and about 12 weeks for second doses were pooled. The repertoire was sequenced with immunoSEQ multiplex PCR; TCRdb's copy has only in-frame clones and lacks some. The sample lists some 8,000 clones, over 75% seen once, with more than 7% in the top ten. The source of the sample is a study of T cell responses to AZD1222 COVID-19 vaccine. Germline V gene sequence: CDR1 SSHAT, CDR2 FNYEAQ (reference sequence). V lost 5 bases, J lost 5 bases, and 15 bases lay in between. This CDR3 is 14 amino acids long. General study points: In the spike-specific TCR repertoire, nearly half reportedly target unmutated variant regions. Baseline serostatus was positive in only six AZD1222 recipients. Spike-specific TCR breadth and depth were elevated following two AZD1222 doses.

The sample was peripheral blood, taken 28 days after the second AZD1222 dose. The sequence was collected from an adult who received the AZD1222 COVID-19 vaccine. The chain recombines TRBV7-7 with TRBJ1-1; D not certain. CDR3 protein: CASSPHTDATEAFF. CDR3 nucleotide sequence: TGTGCCAGCAGCCCACACACGGACGCGACTGAAGCTTTCTTT.